This record covers a single TCR beta chain. Its matching antigen is unknown. TCRdb re-called the 5' RACE reads, yielding one record per CDR3 amino acid sequence without DNA. The sample spans 550,000 or so distinct CDR3 sequences; the ten largest clones claim 3.5% to 4.5%. This sample is drawn from a study of T cells expressing NK-cell markers. General study findings and limits: Roughly 1.0-7.0% of CD8+ T cells in several donors belonged to dominant NKG2C+ clonotypes.

The source material was blood T cells: a sorted CD56 or NKG2C T cell subset, CD4+ or CD8+ T cells, or bulk PBMC T cells (not recorded which). The sequence derives from a young man in good health.

The chain's CDR3 is CASRADANYGYTF. The chain is built from TRBV2 and TRBJ1-2. The CDR3 has 13 residues. The germline gives CDR1 SNHLY, CDR2 FYNNEI.